This entry describes one TCR beta chain. This sample was included in a study of T cell changes during pregnancy in multiple sclerosis. Sequenced by immunoSEQ multiplex PCR; TCRdb stores in-frame clones only, minus some. The sample has about 62,000 clones, 85% to 95% seen once; the top ten hold 2.5% to 3.5%. V was cut by 1 base and J by 11 bases, with 17 bases left in between. CDR3 length: 14 residues. Germline V gene sequence: CDR1 PRHDT, CDR2 FYEKMQ (reference sequence). The receptor was isolated from a female donor with multiple sclerosis, enrolled in a pregnancy study. Sequencing used CD8+ T cells from peripheral blood mononuclear cells, obtained in the second trimester of pregnancy. The V gene is TRBV13, the J gene TRBJ1-1, with D possibly TRBD1 on 5 matching bases. The chain's CDR3 is CASSLETEGVAAFF. The CDR3 DNA reads as TGTGCCAGCAGCTTAGAGACAGAAGGGGTCGCGGCTTTCTTT.